The sequence of this T cell receptor (beta chain) was determined in a study of Ad26.COV2.S vaccination and SARS-CoV-2 variants. For the study at large: Once, or twice with 56 days between doses, Ad26.COV2.S was given intramuscularly. Whole-study findings and limits: Greater spike-specific TCR breadth was seen in vaccine recipients than in placebo recipients.

As for this clone: Its target is not known.

The CDR3 has 16 residues. Germline loops: CDR1 LNHDA, CDR2 SQIVND (reference sequence). Unmatched junction bases numbered 14, after V lost 9 bases and J lost 6 bases. TCRdb keeps only in-frame clones here, not all; method: immunoSEQ multiplex PCR. The sample has about 680,000 clones; about 89% are singletons. Noted treatment: roughly 18 received Ad26.COV2.S at low or high dose, single or two shots; roughly 5 received placebo; per-sample allocation not given. Sample collection was performed on day 63 after the first vaccine or placebo injection. Sample: peripheral blood, taken in a trial of Ad26.COV2.S vaccine versus placebo. This sequence joins TRBV19 and TRBJ2-1; 10 bases align to TRBD1. This sequence was found in a person between 18 and 65 years old who received the Ad26.COV2.S COVID-19 vaccine or a placebo. The CDR3 spells CASRDRGSSRTNEQFF. The CDR3 coding sequence is TGTGCCAGCCGGGACAGGGGATCTTCCCGTACCAATGAGCAGTTCTTC.